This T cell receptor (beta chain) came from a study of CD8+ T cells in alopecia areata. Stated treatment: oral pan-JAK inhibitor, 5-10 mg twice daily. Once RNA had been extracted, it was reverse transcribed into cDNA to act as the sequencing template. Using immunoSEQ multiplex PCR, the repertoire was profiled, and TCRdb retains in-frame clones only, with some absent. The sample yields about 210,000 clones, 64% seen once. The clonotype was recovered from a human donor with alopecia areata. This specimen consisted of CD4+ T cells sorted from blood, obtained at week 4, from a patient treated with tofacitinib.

The CDR3 region has the DNA TGCGCCAGCAGCTTGGGACAGGGTGAAAAACTGTTTTTT. Its protein product is CASSLGQGEKLFF. V is TRBV5-1 and J is TRBJ1-4; 7 positions agree with TRBD1. Germline loops: CDR1 SGHRS, CDR2 YFSETQ. The trim removed 0 bases at V and 7 bases at J, leaving 0 bases unmatched. There are 13 residues in the CDR3.